Included here is one T cell receptor beta chain sequence, with context. The entry originates in a study of blood T cell repertoires in COVID-19. Some clones are missing from TCRdb's copy, which holds only in-frame ones; the method was immunoSEQ multiplex PCR. The sample lists 25,000 or so clones; around 87% were seen once. The germline CDR1 and CDR2 sequences are SGHTA and FQGTGA. The V segment lost 5 bases and the J segment 2 bases; nucleotides outside the gene matches: 6. The CDR3 covers 15 residues. V gene TRBV7-3 combines with J gene TRBJ1-1, with 9 bases lining up with TRBD1. The source material was peripheral blood. The TCR originated in an older man with acute or convalescent COVID-19. CDR3 sequence: CASSVQGAFNTEAFF. CDR3 nucleotides: TGTGCCAGCAGCGTACAGGGGGCGTTTAACACTGAAGCTTTCTTT.